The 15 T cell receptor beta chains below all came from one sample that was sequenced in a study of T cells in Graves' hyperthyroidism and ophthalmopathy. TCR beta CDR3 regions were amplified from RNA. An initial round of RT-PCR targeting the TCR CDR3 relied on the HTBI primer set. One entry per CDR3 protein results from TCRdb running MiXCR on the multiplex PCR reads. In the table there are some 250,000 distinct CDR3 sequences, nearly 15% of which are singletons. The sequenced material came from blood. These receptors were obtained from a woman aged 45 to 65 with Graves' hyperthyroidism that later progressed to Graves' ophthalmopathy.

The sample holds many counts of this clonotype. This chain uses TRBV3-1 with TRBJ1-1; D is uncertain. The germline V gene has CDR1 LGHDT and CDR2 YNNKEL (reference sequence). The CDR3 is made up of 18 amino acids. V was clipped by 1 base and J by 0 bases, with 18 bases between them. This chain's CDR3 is CASSQGYDGLRMNTEAFF. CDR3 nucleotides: TGTGCCAGCAGCCAAGGGTACGACGGCTTGCGAATGAACACTGAAGCTTTCTTT. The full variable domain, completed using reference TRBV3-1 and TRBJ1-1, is DTAVSQTPKYLVTQMGNDKSIKCEQNLGHDTMYWYKQDSKKFLKIMFSYNNKELIINETVPNRFSPKSPDKAHLNLHINSLELGDSAVYFCASSQGYDGLRMNTEAFFGQGTRLTVV.

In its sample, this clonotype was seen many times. CDR3 amino acids: CASSRGRGRPDYEQYF. As DNA, the CDR3 is TGTGCCAGCAGCCGGGGGCGCGGGAGACCCGACTACGAGCAGTACTTC. This rearrangement joins TRBV28 to TRBJ2-7, with TRBD2 as a possible D gene (7 bases). V was pared by 6 bases and J by 3 bases, with 21 bases between. The CDR3 is made up of 16 amino acids. Germline-derived CDR1 and CDR2 are MDHEN and SYDVKM.

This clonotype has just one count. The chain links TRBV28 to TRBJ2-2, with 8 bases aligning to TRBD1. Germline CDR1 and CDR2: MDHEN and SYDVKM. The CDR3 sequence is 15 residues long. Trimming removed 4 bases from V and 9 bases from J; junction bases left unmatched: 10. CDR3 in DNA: TGTGCCAGCAGTTCAGGGACAGGAACCCCCCGGGAGCTGTTTTTT. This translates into CASSSGTGTPRELFF.

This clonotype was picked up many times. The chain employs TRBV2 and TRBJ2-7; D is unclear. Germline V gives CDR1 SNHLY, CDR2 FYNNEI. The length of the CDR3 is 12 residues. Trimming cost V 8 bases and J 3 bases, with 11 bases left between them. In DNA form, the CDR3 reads TGTGCCAGCTGCGGCAGCCGCTACGAGCAGTACTTC. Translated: CASCGSRYEQYF. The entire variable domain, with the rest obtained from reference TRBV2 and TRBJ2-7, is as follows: EPEVTQTPSHQVTQMGQEVILRCVPISNHLYFYWYRQILGQKVEFLVSFYNNEISEKSEIFDDQFSVERPDGSNFTLKIRSTKLEDSAMYFCASCGSRYEQYFGPGTRLTVT.

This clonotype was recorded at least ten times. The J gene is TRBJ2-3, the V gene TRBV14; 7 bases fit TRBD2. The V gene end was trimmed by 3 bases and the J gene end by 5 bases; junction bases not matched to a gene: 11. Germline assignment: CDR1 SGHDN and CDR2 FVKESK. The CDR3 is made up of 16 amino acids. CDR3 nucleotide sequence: TGTGCCAGCAGCCAGAAGTCGGCGGGAGACATAGATACGCAGTATTTT. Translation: CASSQKSAGDIDTQYF.

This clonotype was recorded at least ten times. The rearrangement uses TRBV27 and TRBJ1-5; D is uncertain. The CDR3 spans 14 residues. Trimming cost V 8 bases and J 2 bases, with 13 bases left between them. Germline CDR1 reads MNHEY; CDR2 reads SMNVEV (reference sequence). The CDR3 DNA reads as TGTGCCAGCGGGATAGGCCAGGGCAATCAGCCCCAGCATTTT. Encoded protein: CASGIGQGNQPQHF.

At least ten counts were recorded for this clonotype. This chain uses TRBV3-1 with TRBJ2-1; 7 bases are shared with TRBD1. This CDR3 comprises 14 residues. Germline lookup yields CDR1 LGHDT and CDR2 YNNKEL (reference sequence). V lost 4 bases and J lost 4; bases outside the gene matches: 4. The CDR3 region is CASSRGTDYNEQFF. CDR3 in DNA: TGTGCCAGCAGCCGGGGGACAGATTACAATGAGCAGTTCTTC.

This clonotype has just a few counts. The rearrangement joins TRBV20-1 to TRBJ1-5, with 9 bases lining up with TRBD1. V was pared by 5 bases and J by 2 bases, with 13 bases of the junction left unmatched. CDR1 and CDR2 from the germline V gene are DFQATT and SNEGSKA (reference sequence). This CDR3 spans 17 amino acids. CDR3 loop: CSAGDNRGQKGNQPQHF. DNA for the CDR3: TGCAGTGCTGGTGATAACAGGGGGCAGAAGGGCAATCAGCCCCAGCATTTT.

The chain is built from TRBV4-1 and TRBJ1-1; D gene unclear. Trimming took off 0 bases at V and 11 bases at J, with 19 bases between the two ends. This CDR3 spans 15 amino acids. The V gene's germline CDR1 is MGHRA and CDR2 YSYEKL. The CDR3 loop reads CASSQDMIPGMGAFF. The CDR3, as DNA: TGCGCCAGCAGCCAAGATATGATCCCCGGCATGGGGGCTTTCTTT.

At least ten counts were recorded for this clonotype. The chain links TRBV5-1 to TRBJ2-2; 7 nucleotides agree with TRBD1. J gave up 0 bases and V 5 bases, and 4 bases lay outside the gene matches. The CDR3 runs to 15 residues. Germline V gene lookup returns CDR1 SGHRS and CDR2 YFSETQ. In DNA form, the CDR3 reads TGCGCCAGCAGAGAGGGGGCCACGAACACCGGGGAGCTGTTTTTT. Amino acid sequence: CASREGATNTGELFF. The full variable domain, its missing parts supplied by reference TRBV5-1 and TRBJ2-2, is KAGVTQTPRYLIKTRGQQVTLSCSPISGHRSVSWYQQTPGQGLQFLFEYFSETQRNKGNFPGRFSGRQFSNSRSEMNVSTLELGDSALYLCASREGATNTGELFFGEGSRLTVL.

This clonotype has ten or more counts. CDR3 in amino acids: CASSLKLARASDTQYF. The CDR3 DNA follows: TGCGCCAGCAGCCTTAAACTAGCGAGGGCCTCCGATACGCAGTATTTT. This sequence joins TRBV5-1 and TRBJ2-3; 7 bases fit TRBD2. V shed 4 bases and J 6 bases; nucleotides not matched to a gene: 14. Looked up from germline, CDR1 is SGHRS and CDR2 is YFSETQ. There are 16 residues in the CDR3. Full variable domain (rest looked up from reference TRBV5-1 and TRBJ2-3): KAGVTQTPRYLIKTRGQQVTLSCSPISGHRSVSWYQQTPGQGLQFLFEYFSETQRNKGNFPGRFSGRQFSNSRSEMNVSTLELGDSALYLCASSLKLARASDTQYFGPGTRLTVL.

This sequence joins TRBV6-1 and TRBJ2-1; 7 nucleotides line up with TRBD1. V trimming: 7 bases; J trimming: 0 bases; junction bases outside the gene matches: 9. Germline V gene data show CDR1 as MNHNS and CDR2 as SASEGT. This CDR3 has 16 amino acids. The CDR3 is CASILRGTDSYNEQFF. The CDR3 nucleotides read TGTGCCAGCATTCTTAGGGGGACAGACTCCTACAATGAGCAGTTCTTC.

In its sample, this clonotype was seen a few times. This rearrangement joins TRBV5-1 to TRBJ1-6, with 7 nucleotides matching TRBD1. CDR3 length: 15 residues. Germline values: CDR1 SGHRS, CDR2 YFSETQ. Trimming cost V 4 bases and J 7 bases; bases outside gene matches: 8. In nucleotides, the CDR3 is TGCGCCAGCAGCGGCAAGACAGGGCGAAATTCACCCCTCCACTTT. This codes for CASSGKTGRNSPLHF.

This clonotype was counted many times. CDR3 bases: TGCAGTGCTAGAGCTCTCGTCCGAACAGGGACCAACTATGGCTACACCTTC. This encodes CSARALVRTGTNYGYTF. The V call is TRBV20-1, the J call TRBJ1-2; TRBD1 might be the D (6 bases). The CDR3 consists of 17 residues. Germline V gives CDR1 DFQATT, CDR2 SNEGSKA (reference sequence). The V gene lost 1 base and the J gene lost 2 bases, with 20 bases spanning the gap.

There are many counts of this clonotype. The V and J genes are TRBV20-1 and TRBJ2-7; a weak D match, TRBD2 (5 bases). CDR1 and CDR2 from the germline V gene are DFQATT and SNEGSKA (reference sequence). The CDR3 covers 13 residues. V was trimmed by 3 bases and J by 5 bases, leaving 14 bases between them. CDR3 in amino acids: CSARRDSWDEQYF. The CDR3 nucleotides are TGCAGTGCTAGGAGGGATAGTTGGGACGAGCAGTACTTC.